This T cell receptor beta chain comes out of a study of shared clonotypes between healthy human individuals. Study context: Per-donor plates numbered three CD4 naive, three CD4 memory, two CD8 naive and one CD8 memory.

Turning to this clone: What it binds is unknown.

Study-wide points: A handful of donors held around 5% of naive CD4 clonotypes in common.

The protocol was immunoSEQ multiplex PCR, while the TCRdb copy is restricted to in-frame clones and leaves out a portion. The repertoire holds around 690,000 clones, with roughly 87% as singletons. Germline V gives CDR1 SGDLS, CDR2 YYNGEE. Trimming took 2 bases from V and 7 from J; bases not matched to a gene: 6. The CDR3 runs 15 residues. This TCR derives from a man between 18 and 35 years old in good health. Some clones in this sample may be carry-over from other donors' samples. The sample consisted of memory CD8+ T cells from PBMCs. Subset defined: CD45RO+ cells pooled with CCR7-negative TemRA cells. The chain recombines TRBV9 with TRBJ2-1, with TRBD2 identical over 10 bases. This CDR3 is CASSVSGRTGNEQFF. DNA for the CDR3: TGTGCCAGCAGCGTTAGCGGGAGGACGGGGAATGAGCAGTTCTTC. The full variable domain, rest sourced from reference TRBV9 and TRBJ2-1, is DSGVTQTPKHLITATGQRVTLRCSPRSGDLSVYWYQQSLDQGLQFLIQYYNGEERAKGNILERFSAQQFPDLHSELNLSSLELGDSALYFCASSVSGRTGNEQFFGPGTRLTVL.